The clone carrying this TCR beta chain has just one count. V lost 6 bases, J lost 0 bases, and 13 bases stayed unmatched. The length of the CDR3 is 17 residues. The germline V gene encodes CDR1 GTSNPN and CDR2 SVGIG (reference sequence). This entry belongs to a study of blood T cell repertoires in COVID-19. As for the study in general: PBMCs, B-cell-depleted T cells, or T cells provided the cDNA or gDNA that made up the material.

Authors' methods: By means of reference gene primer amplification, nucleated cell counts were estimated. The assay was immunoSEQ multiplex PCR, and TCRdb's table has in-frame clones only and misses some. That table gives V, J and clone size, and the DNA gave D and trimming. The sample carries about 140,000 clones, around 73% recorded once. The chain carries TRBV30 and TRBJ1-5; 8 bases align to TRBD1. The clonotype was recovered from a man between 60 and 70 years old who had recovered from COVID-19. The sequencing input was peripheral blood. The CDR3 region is CACDRGTGSFSNQPQHF. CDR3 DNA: TGTGCCTGTGACAGGGGTACCGGATCATTTAGCAATCAGCCCCAGCATTTT.